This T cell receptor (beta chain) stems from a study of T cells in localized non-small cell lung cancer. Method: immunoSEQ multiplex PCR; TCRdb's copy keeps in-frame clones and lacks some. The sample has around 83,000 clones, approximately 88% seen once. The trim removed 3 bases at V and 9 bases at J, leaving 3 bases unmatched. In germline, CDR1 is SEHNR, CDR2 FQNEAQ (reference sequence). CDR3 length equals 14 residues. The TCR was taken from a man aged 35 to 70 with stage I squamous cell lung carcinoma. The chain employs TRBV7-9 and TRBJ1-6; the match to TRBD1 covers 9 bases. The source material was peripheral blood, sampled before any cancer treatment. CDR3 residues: CASSLGTGPSPLHF. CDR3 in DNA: TGTGCCAGCAGCTTGGGGACAGGGCCTTCACCCCTCCACTTT.